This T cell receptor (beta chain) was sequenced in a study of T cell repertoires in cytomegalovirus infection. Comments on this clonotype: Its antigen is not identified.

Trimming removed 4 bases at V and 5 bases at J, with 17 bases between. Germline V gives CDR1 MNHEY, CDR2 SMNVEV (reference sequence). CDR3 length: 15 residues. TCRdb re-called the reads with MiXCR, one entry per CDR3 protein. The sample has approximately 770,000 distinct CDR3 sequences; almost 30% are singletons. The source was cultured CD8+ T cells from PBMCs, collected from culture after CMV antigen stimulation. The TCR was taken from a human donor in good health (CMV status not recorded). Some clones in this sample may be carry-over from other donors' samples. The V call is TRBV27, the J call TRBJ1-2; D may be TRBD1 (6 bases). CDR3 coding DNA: TGTGCCAGCAGTTCCCTCCAGGGTCAGGGGTATGGCTACACCTTC. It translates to CASSSLQGQGYGYTF.